This TCR beta chain was captured in a study of cytomegalovirus exposure and HLA in healthy donors. The CDR3 sequence is 16 residues long. Trimming stripped 0 bases from V and 5 bases from J, with 17 bases between. Germline loops: CDR1 MDHEN, CDR2 SYDVKM. In the PCR, 60 Vbeta and 13 Jbeta primers were used. Original analysis: In a later analysis, approximately 80 million unique TCR beta chains included roughly 11 million shared by two or more donors. Assay: immunoSEQ multiplex PCR; the TCRdb copy retains only in-frame clones and omits some. For V, J and clone size, that table is used; D and trimming come from the DNA. The profile covers some 120,000 clones, with around 67% appearing a single time and 2% to 2.5% taken by the ten largest.

This sequence was found in a woman aged 35 to 49 in good health and CMV-seropositive. Sequencing was carried out using PBMCs. The J gene is TRBJ2-7, the V gene TRBV28; TRBD2 might be the D (5 bases). The CDR3 DNA follows: TGTGCCAGCAGTTTATGGGGTGGGAGTTTGGGCCACGAGCAGTACTTC. Amino acid sequence: CASSLWGGSLGHEQYF.